This T cell receptor beta chain was recovered during a study of identical twins. General study results and limits: The analysis was cross-sectional rather than longitudinal within donors. Researchers caution that invariant MAIT and iNKT cells could partly confound zero-insertion analyses.

One entry per CDR3 protein, called by TCRdb with MiXCR from the 5' RACE reads. This sample has more than 350,000 distinct CDR3 sequences, with roughly 9% found just once. Germline CDR1 and CDR2: SNHLY and FYNNEI. Unmatched junction bases numbered 10, after V lost 7 bases and J lost 6 bases. The CDR3 has 15 residues. This clonotype has just a few counts. The target antigen is unknown. The J gene is TRBJ2-7, the V gene TRBV2; TRBD2 matches at 12 bases. This clonotype was obtained from a woman aged 45-59 years in good health. Material for sequencing was naive T cells sorted from blood. The CDR3, as DNA: TGTGCCAGCACAACAAAACTAGCGGGAGGAAGCGAGCAGTACTTC. Its protein is CASTTKLAGGSEQYF.